What follows is one T cell receptor (beta chain) and its context. Its antigen is still unknown. Germline V lookup: CDR1 MNHEY, CDR2 SMNVEV (reference sequence). The CDR3 length is 15 residues. V lost 0 bases and J lost 0, with 9 bases in between. Measured with immunoSEQ multiplex PCR; TCRdb has only the in-frame clones, and not every one. Of more than 60,000 clones listed, roughly 80% are singletons. This sample is drawn from a study of T cell responses to AZD1222 COVID-19 vaccine. Overall study findings and caveats: The study found vaccine-associated CD4 TCRs spanning spike, dominant at 160-218 and 743-854.

This rearrangement joins TRBV27 to TRBJ2-7; no firm D call. The specimen was peripheral blood, collected 28 days after the second AZD1222 dose. The TCR comes from an adult who received the AZD1222 COVID-19 vaccine. The CDR3 DNA reads TGTGCCAGCAGTTTATCGACACCAGCCTCCTACGAGCAGTACTTC. It codes for CASSLSTPASYEQYF.